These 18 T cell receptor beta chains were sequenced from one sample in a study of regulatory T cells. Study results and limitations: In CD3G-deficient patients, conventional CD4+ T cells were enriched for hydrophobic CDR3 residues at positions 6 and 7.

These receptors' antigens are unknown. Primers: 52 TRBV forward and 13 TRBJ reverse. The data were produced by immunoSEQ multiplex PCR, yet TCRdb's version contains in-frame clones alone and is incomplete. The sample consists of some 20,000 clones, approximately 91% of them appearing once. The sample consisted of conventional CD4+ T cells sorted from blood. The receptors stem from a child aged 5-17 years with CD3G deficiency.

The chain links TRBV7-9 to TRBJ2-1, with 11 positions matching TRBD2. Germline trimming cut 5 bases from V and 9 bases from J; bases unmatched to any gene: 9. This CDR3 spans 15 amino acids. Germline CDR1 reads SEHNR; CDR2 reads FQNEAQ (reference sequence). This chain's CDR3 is CASSIIAGGPAEQFF. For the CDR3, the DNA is TGTGCCAGCAGCATAATAGCGGGAGGGCCGGCTGAGCAGTTCTTC.

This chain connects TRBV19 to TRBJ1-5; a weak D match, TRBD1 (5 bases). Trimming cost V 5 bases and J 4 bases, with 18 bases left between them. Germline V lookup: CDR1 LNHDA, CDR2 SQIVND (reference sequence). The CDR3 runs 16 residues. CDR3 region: CASSAQTGAGNQPQHF. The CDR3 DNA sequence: TGTGCCAGTAGTGCTCAGACCGGGGCCGGGAATCAGCCCCAGCATTTT.

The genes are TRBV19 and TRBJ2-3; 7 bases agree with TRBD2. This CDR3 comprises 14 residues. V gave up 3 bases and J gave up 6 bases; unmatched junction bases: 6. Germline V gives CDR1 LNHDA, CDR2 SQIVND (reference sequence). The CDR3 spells CASSIGGSGDTQYF. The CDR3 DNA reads TGTGCCAGTAGTATTGGCGGGAGTGGGGATACGCAGTATTTT.

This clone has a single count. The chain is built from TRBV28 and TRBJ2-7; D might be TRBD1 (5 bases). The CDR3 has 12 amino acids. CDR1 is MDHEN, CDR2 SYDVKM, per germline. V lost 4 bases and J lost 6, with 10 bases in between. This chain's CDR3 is CASSSAGPEQYF. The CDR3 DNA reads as TGTGCCAGCAGTTCGGCAGGGCCCGAGCAGTACTTC.

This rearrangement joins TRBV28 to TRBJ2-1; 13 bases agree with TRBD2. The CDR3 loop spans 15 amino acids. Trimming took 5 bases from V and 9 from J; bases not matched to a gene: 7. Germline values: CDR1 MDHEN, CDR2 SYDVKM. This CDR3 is CASSIGLAGATEQFF. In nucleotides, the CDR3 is TGTGCCAGCAGTATTGGACTAGCGGGAGCCACTGAGCAGTTCTTC.

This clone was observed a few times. CDR3 loop: CASSLEPGILSGANVLTF. CDR3 DNA: TGCGCCAGCAGCTTGGAGCCAGGGATTCTCTCCGGGGCCAACGTCCTGACTTTC. The V and J genes are TRBV5-1 and TRBJ2-6; a weak D match, TRBD1 (5 bases). In germline, CDR1 is SGHRS, CDR2 YFSETQ. Trimming stripped 0 bases from V and 4 bases from J, with 17 bases between. CDR3 length: 18 residues. The whole variable domain, filled in from reference TRBV5-1 and TRBJ2-6, reads KAGVTQTPRYLIKTRGQQVTLSCSPISGHRSVSWYQQTPGQGLQFLFEYFSETQRNKGNFPGRFSGRQFSNSRSEMNVSTLELGDSALYLCASSLEPGILSGANVLTFGAGSRLTVL.

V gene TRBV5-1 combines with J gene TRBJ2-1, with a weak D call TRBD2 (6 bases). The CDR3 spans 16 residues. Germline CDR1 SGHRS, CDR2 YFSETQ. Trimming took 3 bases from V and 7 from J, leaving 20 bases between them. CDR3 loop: CASSYGGTSSLNEQFF. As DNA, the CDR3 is TGCGCCAGCAGCTATGGGGGGACCTCCTCCCTTAATGAGCAGTTCTTC. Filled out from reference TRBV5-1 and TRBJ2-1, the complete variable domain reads KAGVTQTPRYLIKTRGQQVTLSCSPISGHRSVSWYQQTPGQGLQFLFEYFSETQRNKGNFPGRFSGRQFSNSRSEMNVSTLELGDSALYLCASSYGGTSSLNEQFFGPGTRLTVL.

This CDR3 is CATKSGSTYNEQFF. The DNA for the CDR3 is TGTGCCACCAAGTCGGGGAGCACCTACAATGAGCAGTTCTTC. The chain joins TRBV28 to TRBJ2-1; the D gene is possibly TRBD2 (5 bases). From germline, CDR1 is MDHEN and CDR2 SYDVKM. There are 14 residues in the CDR3. The germline V and J ends were trimmed by 10 bases and 2 bases, with 15 bases remaining between them.

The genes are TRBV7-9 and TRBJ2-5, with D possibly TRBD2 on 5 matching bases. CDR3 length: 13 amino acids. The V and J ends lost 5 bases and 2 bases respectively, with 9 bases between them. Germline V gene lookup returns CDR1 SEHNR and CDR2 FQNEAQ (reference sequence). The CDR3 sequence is CASSRTRQETQYF. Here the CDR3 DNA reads TGTGCCAGCAGCCGGACTCGGCAAGAGACCCAGTACTTC.

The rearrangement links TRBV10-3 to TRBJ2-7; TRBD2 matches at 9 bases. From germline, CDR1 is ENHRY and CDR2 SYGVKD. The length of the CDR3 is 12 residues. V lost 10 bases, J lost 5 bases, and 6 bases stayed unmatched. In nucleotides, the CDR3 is TGTGCCACCGGGACTAGCCAGGACGAGCAGTACTTC. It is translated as CATGTSQDEQYF.

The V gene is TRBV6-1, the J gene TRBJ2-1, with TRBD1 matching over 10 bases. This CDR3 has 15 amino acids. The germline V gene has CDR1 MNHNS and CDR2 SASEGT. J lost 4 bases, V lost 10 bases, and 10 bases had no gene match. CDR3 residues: CATQPTGGAYNEQFF. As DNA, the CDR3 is TGTGCCACCCAACCGACAGGGGGCGCTTACAATGAGCAGTTCTTC.

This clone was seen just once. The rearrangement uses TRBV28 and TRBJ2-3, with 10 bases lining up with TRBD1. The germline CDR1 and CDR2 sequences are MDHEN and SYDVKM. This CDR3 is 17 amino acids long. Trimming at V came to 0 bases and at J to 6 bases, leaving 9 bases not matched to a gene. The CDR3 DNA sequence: TGTGCCAGCAGTTTATGGACGGGGACAGGGGCCCGGGATACGCAGTATTTT. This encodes CASSLWTGTGARDTQYF.

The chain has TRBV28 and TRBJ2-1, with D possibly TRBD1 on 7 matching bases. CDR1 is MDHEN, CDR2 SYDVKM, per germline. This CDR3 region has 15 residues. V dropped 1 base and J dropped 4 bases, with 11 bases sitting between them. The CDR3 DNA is TGTGCCAGCAGTTTATCAGGGGGGCAATACAATGAGCAGTTCTTC. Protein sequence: CASSLSGGQYNEQFF.

The CDR3 is CASSPWRVGEQFF. Written as DNA, the CDR3 is TGTGCCAGCAGTCCTTGGCGGGTGGGTGAGCAGTTCTTC. The rearrangement joins TRBV28 to TRBJ2-1, with a weak D call TRBD2 (5 bases). The V gene's germline CDR1 is MDHEN and CDR2 SYDVKM. V lost 5 bases, J lost 9 bases, and 14 bases lay in between. This CDR3 spans 13 amino acids. The variable domain in full, with the rest retrieved from reference TRBV28 and TRBJ2-1, is DVKVTQSSRYLVKRTGEKVFLECVQDMDHENMFWYRQDPGLGLRLIYFSYDVKMKEKGDIPEGYSVSREKKERFSLILESASTNQTSMYLCASSPWRVGEQFFGPGTRLTVL.

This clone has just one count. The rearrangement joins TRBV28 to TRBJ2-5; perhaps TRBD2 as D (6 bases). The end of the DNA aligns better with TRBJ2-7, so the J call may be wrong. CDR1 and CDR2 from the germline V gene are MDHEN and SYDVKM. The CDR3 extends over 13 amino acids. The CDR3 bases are TGTGCCAGCAATGGGGGGTCGTTTCACGAGCAGTACTTC. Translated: CASNGGSFHEQYF.

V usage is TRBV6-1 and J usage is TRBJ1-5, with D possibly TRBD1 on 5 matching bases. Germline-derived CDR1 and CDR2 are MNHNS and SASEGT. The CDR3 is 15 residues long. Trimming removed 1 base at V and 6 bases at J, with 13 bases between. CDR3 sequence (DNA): TGTGCCAGCAGTGAAGGGGCAGGGAAGAGTCAGCCCCAGCATTTT. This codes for CASSEGAGKSQPQHF.

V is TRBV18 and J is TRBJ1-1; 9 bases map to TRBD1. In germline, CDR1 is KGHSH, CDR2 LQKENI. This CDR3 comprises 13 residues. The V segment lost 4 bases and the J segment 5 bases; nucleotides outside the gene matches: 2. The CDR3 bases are TGTGCCAGCTCACTCGGACAGGGGACTGAAGCTTTCTTT. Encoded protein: CASSLGQGTEAFF. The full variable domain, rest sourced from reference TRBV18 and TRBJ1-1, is NAGVMQNPRHLVRRRGQEARLRCSPMKGHSHVYWYRQLPEEGLKFMVYLQKENIIDESGMPKERFSAEFPKEGPSILRIQQVVRGDSAAYFCASSLGQGTEAFFGQGTRLTVV.

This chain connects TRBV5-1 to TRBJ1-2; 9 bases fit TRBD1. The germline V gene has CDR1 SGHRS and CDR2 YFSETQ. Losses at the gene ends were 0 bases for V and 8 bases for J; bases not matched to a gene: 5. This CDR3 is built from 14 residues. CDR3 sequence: CASSLGTGVGGYTF. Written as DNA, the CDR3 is TGCGCCAGCAGCTTGGGGACAGGGGTCGGCGGCTACACCTTC.